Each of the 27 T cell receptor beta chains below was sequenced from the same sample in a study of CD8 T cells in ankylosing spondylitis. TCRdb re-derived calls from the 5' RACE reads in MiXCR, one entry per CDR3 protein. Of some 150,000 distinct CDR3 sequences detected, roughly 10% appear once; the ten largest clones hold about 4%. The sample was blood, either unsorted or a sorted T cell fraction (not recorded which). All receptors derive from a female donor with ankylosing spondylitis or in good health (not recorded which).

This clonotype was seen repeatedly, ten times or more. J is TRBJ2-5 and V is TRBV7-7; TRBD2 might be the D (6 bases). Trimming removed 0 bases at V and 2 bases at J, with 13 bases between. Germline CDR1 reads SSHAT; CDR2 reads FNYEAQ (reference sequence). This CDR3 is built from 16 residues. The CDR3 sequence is CASSLAGFGTQETQYF. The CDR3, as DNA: TGTGCCAGCAGCTTAGCGGGATTTGGGACTCAAGAGACCCAGTACTTC.

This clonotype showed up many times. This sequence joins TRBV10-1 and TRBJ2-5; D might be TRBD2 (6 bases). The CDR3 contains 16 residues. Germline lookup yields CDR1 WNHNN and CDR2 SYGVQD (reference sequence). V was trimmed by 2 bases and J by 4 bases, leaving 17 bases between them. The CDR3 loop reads CASSEVTGDGRETQYF. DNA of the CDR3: TGCGCCAGCAGTGAGGTAACGGGAGACGGGCGAGAGACCCAGTACTTC.

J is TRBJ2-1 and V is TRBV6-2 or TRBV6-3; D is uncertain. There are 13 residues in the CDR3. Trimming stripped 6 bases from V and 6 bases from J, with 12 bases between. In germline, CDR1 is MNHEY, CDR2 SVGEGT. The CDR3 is CASSPGEANEQFF. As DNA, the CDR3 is TGTGCCAGCAGCCCCGGCGAGGCCAATGAGCAGTTCTTC.

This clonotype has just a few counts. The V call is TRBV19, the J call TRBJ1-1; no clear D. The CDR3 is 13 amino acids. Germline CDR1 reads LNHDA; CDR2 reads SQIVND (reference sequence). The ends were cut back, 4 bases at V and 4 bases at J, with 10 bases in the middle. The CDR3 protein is CASSTGLSTEAFF. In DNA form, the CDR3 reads TGTGCCAGTAGTACTGGACTGAGCACTGAAGCTTTCTTT.

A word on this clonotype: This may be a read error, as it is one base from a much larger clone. CDR3 in DNA: TGTGCCGGCAGCCCAAGGCCATGGACTAGCGGGAGCCACGAGCAGTACTTC. It encodes CAGSPRPWTSGSHEQYF. V is TRBV11-2 and J is TRBJ2-7; 13 nucleotides line up with TRBD2. Looked up from germline, CDR1 is SGHAT and CDR2 is FQNNGV. CDR3 size: 17 residues.

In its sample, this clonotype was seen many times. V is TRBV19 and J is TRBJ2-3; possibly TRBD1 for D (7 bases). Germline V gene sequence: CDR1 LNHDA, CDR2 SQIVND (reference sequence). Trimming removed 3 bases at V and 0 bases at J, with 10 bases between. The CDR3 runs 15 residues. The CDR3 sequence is CASSIPGGSTDTQYF. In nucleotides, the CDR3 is TGTGCCAGTAGTATTCCAGGGGGGAGCACAGATACGCAGTATTTT.

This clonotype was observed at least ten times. CDR3 amino acids: CASSLAPSGDTGELFF. In DNA form, the CDR3 reads TGCGCCAGCAGCTTGGCCCCTAGCGGTGACACCGGGGAGCTGTTTTTT. The rearrangement joins TRBV5-1 to TRBJ2-2; 7 positions match TRBD2. V trimming: 0 bases; J trimming: 3 bases; junction bases outside the gene matches: 5. Germline V gene data show CDR1 as SGHRS and CDR2 as YFSETQ. The length of the CDR3 is 16 residues. Supplemented by reference TRBV5-1 and TRBJ2-2, the full variable domain reads KAGVTQTPRYLIKTRGQQVTLSCSPISGHRSVSWYQQTPGQGLQFLFEYFSETQRNKGNFPGRFSGRQFSNSRSEMNVSTLELGDSALYLCASSLAPSGDTGELFFGEGSRLTVL.

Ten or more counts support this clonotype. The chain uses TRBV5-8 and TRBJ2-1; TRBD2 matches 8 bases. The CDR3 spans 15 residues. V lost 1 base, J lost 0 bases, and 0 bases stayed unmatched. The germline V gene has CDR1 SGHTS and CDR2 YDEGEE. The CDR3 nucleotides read TGTGCCAGCAGCTTGAGCGGGGGCTCCTACAATGAGCAGTTCTTC. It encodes CASSLSGGSYNEQFF.

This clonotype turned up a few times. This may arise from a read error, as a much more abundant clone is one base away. CDR3 amino acids: CASSPGTGYGYTF. Written as DNA, the CDR3 is TGTGCCAGCAGCCCCGGGACAGGCTATGGCTACACCTTC. The chain recombines TRBV7-9 with TRBJ1-2, with 8 bases lining up with TRBD1. The V gene end was trimmed by 5 bases and the J gene end by 4 bases; junction bases not matched to a gene: 3. The CDR3 runs to 13 residues. Germline CDR1 SEHNR, CDR2 FQNEAQ (reference sequence).

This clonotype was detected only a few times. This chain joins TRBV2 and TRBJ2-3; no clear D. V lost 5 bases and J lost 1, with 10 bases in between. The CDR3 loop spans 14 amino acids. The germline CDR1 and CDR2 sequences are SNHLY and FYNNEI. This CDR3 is CASSLYTRTDTQYF. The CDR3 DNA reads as TGTGCCAGCAGTCTTTATACCCGCACAGATACGCAGTATTTT.

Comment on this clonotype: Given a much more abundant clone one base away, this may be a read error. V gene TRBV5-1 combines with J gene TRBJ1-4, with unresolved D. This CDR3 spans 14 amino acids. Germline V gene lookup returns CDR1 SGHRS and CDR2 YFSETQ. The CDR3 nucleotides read TGCGCCAGCAGCGAGGACGGCCAGTCTAGAAAACCGTTTTTT. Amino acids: CASSEDGQSRKPFF. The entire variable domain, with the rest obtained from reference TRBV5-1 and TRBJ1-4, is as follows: KAGVTQTPRYLIKTRGQQVTLSCSPISGHRSVSWYQQTPGQGLQFLFEYFSETQRNKGNFPGRFSGRQFSNSRSEMNVSTLELGDSALYLCASSEDGQSRKPFFGSGTQLSVL.

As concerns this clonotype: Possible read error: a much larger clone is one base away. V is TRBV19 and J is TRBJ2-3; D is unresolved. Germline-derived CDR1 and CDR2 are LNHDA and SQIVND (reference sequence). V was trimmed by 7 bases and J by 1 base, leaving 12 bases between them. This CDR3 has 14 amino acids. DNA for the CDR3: TGTGCCAGTATGACCAGCACTGGCACAGATACGCAGTATTTT. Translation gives CASMTSTGTDTQYF.

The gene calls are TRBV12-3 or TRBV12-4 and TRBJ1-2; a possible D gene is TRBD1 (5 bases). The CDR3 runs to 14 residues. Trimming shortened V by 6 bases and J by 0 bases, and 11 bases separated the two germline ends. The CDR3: CASSQTGANYGYTF. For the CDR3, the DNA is TGTGCCAGCAGCCAGACGGGGGCTAACTATGGCTACACCTTC.

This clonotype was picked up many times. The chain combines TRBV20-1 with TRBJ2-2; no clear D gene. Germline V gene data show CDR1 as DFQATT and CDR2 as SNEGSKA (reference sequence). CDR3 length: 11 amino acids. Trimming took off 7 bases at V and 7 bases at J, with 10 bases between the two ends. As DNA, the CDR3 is TGCAGTGTTGATTCCCACGGGGAGCTGTTTTTT. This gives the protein CSVDSHGELFF.

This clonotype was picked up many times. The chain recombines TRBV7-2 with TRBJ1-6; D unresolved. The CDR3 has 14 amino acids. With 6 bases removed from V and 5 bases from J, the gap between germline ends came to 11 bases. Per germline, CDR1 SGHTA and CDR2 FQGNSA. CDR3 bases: TGTGCCAGCAGATGGGGAACTGATAATTCACCCCTCCACTTT. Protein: CASRWGTDNSPLHF.

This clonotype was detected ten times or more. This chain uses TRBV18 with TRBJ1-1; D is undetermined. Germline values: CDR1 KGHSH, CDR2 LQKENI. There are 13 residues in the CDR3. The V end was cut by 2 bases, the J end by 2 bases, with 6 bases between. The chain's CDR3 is CASSPGINTEAFF. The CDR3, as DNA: TGTGCCAGCTCACCAGGGATCAACACTGAAGCTTTCTTT.

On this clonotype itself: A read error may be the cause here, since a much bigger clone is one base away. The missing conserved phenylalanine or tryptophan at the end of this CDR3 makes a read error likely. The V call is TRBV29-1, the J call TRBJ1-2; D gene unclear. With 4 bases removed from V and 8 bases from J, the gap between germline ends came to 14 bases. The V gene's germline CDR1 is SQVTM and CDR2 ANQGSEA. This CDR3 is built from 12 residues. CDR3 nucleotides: TGCAGCGTTGTAGTAACGTTAGGCGGCTACACCATC. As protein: CSVVVTLGGYTI.

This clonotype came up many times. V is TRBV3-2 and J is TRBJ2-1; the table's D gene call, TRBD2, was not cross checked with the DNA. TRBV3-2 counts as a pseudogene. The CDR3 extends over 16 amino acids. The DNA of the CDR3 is TGTGCCAGCAGCCAACTTCCTAGCGGGATTTACAATGAGCAGTTCTTC. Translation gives CASSQLPSGIYNEQFF.

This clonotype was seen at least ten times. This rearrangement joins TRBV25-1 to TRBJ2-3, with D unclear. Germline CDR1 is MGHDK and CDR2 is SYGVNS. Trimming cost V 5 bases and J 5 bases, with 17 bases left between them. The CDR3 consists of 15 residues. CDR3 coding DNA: TGTGCCAGCAGTAGGTTGGAATTCCCCGGAGATACGCAGTATTTT. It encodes CASSRLEFPGDTQYF.

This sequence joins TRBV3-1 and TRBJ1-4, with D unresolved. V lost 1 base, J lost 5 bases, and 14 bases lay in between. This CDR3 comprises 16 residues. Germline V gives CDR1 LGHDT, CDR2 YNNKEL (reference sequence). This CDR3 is CASSQGINSLNEKLFF. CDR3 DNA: TGTGCCAGCAGCCAAGGGATCAACAGCCTGAATGAAAAACTGTTTTTT.

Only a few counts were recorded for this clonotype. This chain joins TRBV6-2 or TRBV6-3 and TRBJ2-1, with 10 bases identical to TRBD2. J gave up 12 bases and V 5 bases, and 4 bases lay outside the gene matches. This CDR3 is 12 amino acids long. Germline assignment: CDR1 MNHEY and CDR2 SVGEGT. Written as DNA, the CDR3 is TGTGCCAGCAGTCCCGGACTAGCGGCGCAGTTCTTC. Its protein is CASSPGLAAQFF.

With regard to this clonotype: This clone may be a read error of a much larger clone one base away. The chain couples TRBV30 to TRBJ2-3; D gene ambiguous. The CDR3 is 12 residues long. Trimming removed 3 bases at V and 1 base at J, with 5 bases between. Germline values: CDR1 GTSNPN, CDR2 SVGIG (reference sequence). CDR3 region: CAWSEGTDTQYF. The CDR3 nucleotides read TGTGCCTGGAGCGAGGGCACAGATACGCAGTATTTT.

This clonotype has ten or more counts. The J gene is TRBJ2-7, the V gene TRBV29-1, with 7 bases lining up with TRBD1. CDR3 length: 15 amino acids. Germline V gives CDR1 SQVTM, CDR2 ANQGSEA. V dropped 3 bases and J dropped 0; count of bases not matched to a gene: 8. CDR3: CSVDGEGASSYEQYF. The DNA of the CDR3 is TGCAGCGTTGATGGTGAGGGGGCGAGCTCCTACGAGCAGTACTTC.

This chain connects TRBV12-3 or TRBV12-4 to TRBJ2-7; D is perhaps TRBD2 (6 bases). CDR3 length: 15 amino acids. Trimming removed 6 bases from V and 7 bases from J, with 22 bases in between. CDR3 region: CASSYSMGGAGEQYF. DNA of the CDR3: TGTGCCAGCAGCTACTCTATGGGGGGAGCGGGTGAGCAGTACTTC.

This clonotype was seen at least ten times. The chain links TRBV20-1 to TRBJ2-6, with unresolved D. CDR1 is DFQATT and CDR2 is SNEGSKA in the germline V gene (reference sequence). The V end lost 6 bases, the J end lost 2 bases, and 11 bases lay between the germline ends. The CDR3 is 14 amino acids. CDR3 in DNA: TGCAGTGCCCCAGGACGGACTGGGGCCAACGTCCTGACTTTC. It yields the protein CSAPGRTGANVLTF.

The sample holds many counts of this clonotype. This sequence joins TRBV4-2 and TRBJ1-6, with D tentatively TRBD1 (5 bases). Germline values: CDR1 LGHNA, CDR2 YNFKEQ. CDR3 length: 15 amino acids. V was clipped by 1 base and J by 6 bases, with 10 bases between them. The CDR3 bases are TGTGCCAGCAGCCAAGTTGGGGCACGTAATTCACCCCTCCACTTT. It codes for CASSQVGARNSPLHF.

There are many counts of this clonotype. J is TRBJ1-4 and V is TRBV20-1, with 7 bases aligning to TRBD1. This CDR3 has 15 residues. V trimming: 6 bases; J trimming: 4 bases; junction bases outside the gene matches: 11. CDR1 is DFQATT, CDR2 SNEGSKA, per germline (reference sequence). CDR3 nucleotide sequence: TGCAGTGCCACCACCGGACAGGAGGTTAATGAAAAACTGTTTTTT. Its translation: CSATTGQEVNEKLFF.